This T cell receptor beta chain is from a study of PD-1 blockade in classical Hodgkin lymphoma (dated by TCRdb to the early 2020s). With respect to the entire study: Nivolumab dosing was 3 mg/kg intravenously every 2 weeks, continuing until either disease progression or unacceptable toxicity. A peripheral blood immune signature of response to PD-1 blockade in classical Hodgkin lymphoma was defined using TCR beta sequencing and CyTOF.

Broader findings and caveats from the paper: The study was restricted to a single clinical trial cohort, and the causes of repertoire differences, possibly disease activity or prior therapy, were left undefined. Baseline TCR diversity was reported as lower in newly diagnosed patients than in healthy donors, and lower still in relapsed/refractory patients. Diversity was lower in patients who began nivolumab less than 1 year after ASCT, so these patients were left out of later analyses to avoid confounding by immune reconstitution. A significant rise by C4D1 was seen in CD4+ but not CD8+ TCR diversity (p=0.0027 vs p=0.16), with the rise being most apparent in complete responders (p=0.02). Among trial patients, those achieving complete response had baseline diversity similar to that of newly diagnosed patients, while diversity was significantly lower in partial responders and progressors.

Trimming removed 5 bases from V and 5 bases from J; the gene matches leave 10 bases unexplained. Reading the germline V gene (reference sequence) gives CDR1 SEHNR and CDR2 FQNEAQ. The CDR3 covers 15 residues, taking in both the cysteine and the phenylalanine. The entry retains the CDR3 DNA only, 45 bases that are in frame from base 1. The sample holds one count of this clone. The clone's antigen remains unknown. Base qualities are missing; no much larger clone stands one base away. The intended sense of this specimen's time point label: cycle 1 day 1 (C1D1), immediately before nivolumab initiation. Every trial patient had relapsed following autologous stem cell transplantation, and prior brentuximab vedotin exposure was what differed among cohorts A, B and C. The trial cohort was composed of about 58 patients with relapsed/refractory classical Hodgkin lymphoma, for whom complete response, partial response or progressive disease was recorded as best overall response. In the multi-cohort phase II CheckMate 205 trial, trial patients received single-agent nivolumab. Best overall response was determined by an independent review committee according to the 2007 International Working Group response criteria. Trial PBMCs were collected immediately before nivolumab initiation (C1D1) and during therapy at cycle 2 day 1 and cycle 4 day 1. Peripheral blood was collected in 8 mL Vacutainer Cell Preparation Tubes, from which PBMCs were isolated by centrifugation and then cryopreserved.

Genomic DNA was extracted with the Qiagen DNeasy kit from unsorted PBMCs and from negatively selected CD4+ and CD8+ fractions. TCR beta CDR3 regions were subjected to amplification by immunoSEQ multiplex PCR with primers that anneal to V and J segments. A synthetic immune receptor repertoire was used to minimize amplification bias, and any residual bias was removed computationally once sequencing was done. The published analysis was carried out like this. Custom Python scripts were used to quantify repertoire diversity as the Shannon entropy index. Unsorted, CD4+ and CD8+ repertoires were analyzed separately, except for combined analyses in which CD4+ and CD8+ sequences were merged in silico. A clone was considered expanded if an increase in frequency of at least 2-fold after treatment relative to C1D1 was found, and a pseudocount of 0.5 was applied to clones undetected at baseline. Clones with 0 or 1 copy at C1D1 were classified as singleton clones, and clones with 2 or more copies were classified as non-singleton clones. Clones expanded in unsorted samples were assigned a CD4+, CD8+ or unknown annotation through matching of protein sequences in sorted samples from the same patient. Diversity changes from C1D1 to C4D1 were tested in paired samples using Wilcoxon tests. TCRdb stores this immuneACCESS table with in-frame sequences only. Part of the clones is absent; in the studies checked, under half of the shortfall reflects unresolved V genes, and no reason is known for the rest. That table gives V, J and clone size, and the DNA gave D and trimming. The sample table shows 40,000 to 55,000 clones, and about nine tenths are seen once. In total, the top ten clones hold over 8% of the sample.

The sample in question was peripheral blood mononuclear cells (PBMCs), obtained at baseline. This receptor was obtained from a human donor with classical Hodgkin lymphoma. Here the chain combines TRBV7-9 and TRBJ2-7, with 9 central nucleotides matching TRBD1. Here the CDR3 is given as CASSPKRRTGDEQYF. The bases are TGTGCCAGCAGCCCTAAGAGGAGGACAGGGGACGAGCAGTACTTC.